This T cell receptor beta chain was observed in a study of spatial heterogeneity in lung cancer. Study-wide context: Sequencing consistently turned up more beta-chain sequences than alpha-chain sequences. Findings and limits, study-wide: The counts of expanded TCRs, ubiquitous and regional, tracked ubiquitous and regional nonsynonymous mutations, respectively. Counts of expanded alpha and beta TCRs within tumors tracked the tumor nonsynonymous mutation count.

The presence of a unique molecular identifier marked each TCR cDNA molecule. In TCRdb, the 5' RACE reads were re-called with MiXCR into one record per CDR3 protein. The sample lists several thousand distinct CDR3 sequences, 3% to 4% occurring once. Germline V gene data show CDR1 as DFQATT and CDR2 as SNEGSKA (reference sequence). The CDR3 runs 12 residues. With 3 bases removed from V and 5 bases from J, the gap between germline ends came to 10 bases. This clonotype has at least ten counts. Its antigen is still unknown. The time point denotes: sample taken at primary tumor resection. Frozen PBMC, nontumor lung or tumor provided whole RNA, which was sequenced unsorted.

Sequenced here: lung tumor tissue, sampled at surgery. The chain links TRBV20-1 to TRBJ2-5, with D unclear. The source of this sequence is a male donor with early-stage non-small cell lung cancer. The CDR3 coding sequence is TGCAGTGCTAGTCCCTCGGAGGAGACCCAGTACTTC. This encodes CSASPSEETQYF.